This paragraph covers one TCR beta chain sequence. What it binds is not known. TCRdb keeps only in-frame clones here, not all; method: immunoSEQ multiplex PCR. Of approximately 300,000 clones listed, 86% are singletons. The sample is drawn from a study of Ad26.COV2.S vaccination and SARS-CoV-2 variants. Study-wide background: The vaccine Ad26.COV2.S was put into the muscle once, or twice with 56 days between. Study outcomes and limitations: Vaccine recipients showed a spike-specific TCR breadth that was higher than in placebo recipients. Recipients of vaccine and of placebo showed similar breadth of their non-spike TCR repertoires. There was a possibility that the TCR breadth and depth analyses underestimated total T cell responses.

Treatment defined: over 15 received Ad26.COV2.S at low or high dose, single or two shots; about 5 received placebo; per-sample allocation not given. Samples came from day 63 after the first vaccine or placebo injection. The sample in question was peripheral blood, obtained in a trial of Ad26.COV2.S vaccine versus placebo. This TCR came from a person aged 18 to 65 who received the Ad26.COV2.S COVID-19 vaccine or a placebo.

This CDR3 reads CASSIMRGADEQFF. CDR3 coding DNA: TGTGCCTCCTCTATAATGAGGGGGGCAGATGAGCAGTTCTTC. This sequence joins TRBV27 and TRBJ2-1; either TRBD1 or TRBD2 may fit D (6 bases each). V lost 11 bases and J 8 bases, leaving 22 bases between the germline ends. This CDR3 comprises 14 residues. The germline CDR1 and CDR2 sequences are MNHEY and SMNVEV (reference sequence).